Below, one TCR beta chain is given with its context. Its antigen is as yet unknown. The CDR3 has 14 amino acids. V shed 7 bases and J 1 base; nucleotides not matched to a gene: 7. CDR1 and CDR2 from the germline V gene are MDHEN and SYDVKM. The entry originates in a study of beta chain features in type 1 diabetes. Study-wide findings and caveats: The study found moderately but significantly shorter TCRB CDR3s in all four CD4+ subsets of Type 1 diabetes patients.

Central memory, naive, regulatory and stem cell-like memory CD4+ cells were sorted by CD45RO/CCR7/CD25/CD127/CD95/CD27. The authors reverse transcribed all of the isolated RNA, so sequencing captured expressed TCRB transcripts. Some clones are missing from TCRdb's copy, which holds only in-frame ones; the method was immunoSEQ multiplex PCR. The profile shows 100,000 to 150,000 clones, 7% to 10% of them singletons. This clonotype originated in a man aged 25-45 years with type 1 diabetes. The chain combines TRBV28 with TRBJ2-7; 7 nucleotides align to TRBD1. The sequenced sample consisted of central memory CD4+ T cells from blood. The CDR3 DNA reads TGTGCCAGCACCCCCGGGACAGTTTCCTACGAGCAGTACTTC. This translates into CASTPGTVSYEQYF. The whole variable domain, filled in from reference TRBV28 and TRBJ2-7, reads DVKVTQSSRYLVKRTGEKVFLECVQDMDHENMFWYRQDPGLGLRLIYFSYDVKMKEKGDIPEGYSVSREKKERFSLILESASTNQTSMYLCASTPGTVSYEQYFGPGTRLTVT.